This passage covers 2 T cell receptor beta chains from one sample sequenced in a study of blood T cell repertoires in COVID-19. Only in-frame clones appear in the TCRdb table, and some are missing; sequencing was by immunoSEQ multiplex PCR. This table has 200,000 to 250,000 clones, 84% appearing once. The sequenced sample consisted of PBMCs or T cells enriched from blood (not recorded which). The receptors originated from a man aged 55 to 70 who had recovered from COVID-19.

V is TRBV12-3 or TRBV12-4 and J is TRBJ1-2; perhaps TRBD1 as D (5 bases). V lost 2 bases and J lost 6, with 7 bases in between. CDR3 length: 12 residues. The chain's CDR3 is CASSLSGDGYTF. The CDR3 bases are TGTGCCAGCAGTTTATCGGGGGATGGCTACACCTTC.

V is TRBV9 and J is TRBJ1-1; D is perhaps TRBD1 (5 bases). The CDR3 runs to 14 residues. V was pared by 4 bases and J by 2 bases, with 12 bases between. The germline V gene encodes CDR1 SGDLS and CDR2 YYNGEE. The CDR3 spells CASSSGDSNTEAFF. The DNA of the CDR3 is TGTGCCAGCAGCTCAGGCGACAGTAACACTGAAGCTTTCTTT.